This T cell receptor (beta chain) was identified in a study of a mutant IDH1 vaccine in newly diagnosed glioma. Study details: Either 4-6 weeks after radiotherapy alone or alongside temozolomide, vaccination was begun. Earlier treatment was radiotherapy, temozolomide, or both, with most getting both.

Sequencing was performed with immunoSEQ multiplex PCR; in TCRdb, only in-frame clones are kept and a portion is missing. This table has about 25,000 clones, about 77% appearing once. This clone was detected only a few times. Its antigen is unknown. Study observations and caveats: Top peripheral T cell clonotype shifts appeared unrelated to pseudoprogression.

Indicated time point: week 11, during vaccination. All doses held 300 ug of mutant IDH1 20-mer peptide, with topical imiquimod. Donors' newly diagnosed IDH1-mutant WHO grade 3 or 4 astrocytomas lacked nuclear ATRX. The receptor comes from a young woman with glioma. This sample comprised PBMCs, obtained from a glioma patient whose treatment included an IDH1 peptide vaccine.

CDR3 protein: CSVTRGSDTGELFF. The CDR3 DNA is TGCAGCGTCACGAGGGGGTCGGACACCGGGGAGCTGTTTTTT. The rearrangement links TRBV29-1 to TRBJ2-2; D perhaps matches TRBD1 (6 bases). The germline V gene has CDR1 SQVTM and CDR2 ANQGSEA. The V gene lost 6 bases and the J gene lost 3 bases, with 14 bases spanning the gap. The CDR3 runs to 14 residues.